A selection of T cell receptor beta chains follows, all from one sample in a study of graft-versus-host responses after intestinal transplantation. Generated by immunoSEQ multiplex PCR, the TCRdb table keeps only in-frame clones and is missing some. The table records some 92,000 clones, around nine tenths of them present only once. Which antigens these TCRs recognize remains unknown. The sample was unstimulated CD4+ T cells sorted from spleen or lymph node cells, taken before intestinal transplant. The receptors shown here come from a human donor who received an intestinal transplant. Each CDR3 is given with its conserved first and last residue. A D gene is named only where the DNA matches it firmly. Not every row has a clone size; where given, it reads once, few, many or a size class.

j_call d_call clone_size v_call cdr3_nt cdr3_aa
TRBJ1-1 - - TRBV4-1 TGCGCCAGCAGCCAAGATAGAACAGTTAGGGGCACTGAAGCTTTCTTT CASSQDRTVRGTEAFF
TRBJ2-2 TRBD1 - TRBV19 TGTGCCAGTAGTATTTGGACAGGGGGCGGGGTCGGGGAGCTGTTTTTT CASSIWTGGGVGELFF
TRBJ1-1 - - TRBV15 TGTGCCACCAGCAGAACTAAGTCCGAAGCTTTCTTT CATSRTKSEAFF
TRBJ1-6 - - TRBV6-5 TGTGCCAGCAGCCTTCGCAGGGGAAATTCACCCCTCCACTTT CASSLRRGNSPLHF
TRBJ1-1 - - TRBV30 TGTGCCTGGAGTACGGAGGCTGAAGCTTTCTTT CAWSTEAEAFF
TRBJ1-5 - - TRBV11-2 TGTGCCAGCAGCTTAGGGGGGGCAGGCAATCAGCCCCAGCATTTT CASSLGGAGNQPQHF
TRBJ2-1 - few TRBV5-1 TGCGCCAGCAGCTTGGCCAATGAGCAGTTCTTC CASSLANEQFF
TRBJ2-7 - - TRBV27 TGTGCCAGCAGCCCCGGGACACGTTTCTACGAGCAGTACTTC CASSPGTRFYEQYF
TRBJ2-7 TRBD2 - TRBV11-2 TGTGCCAGCAGCTTAGTAAGACTAGCGAGTTCCTACGAGCAGTACTTC CASSLVRLASSYEQYF
TRBJ2-1 - - TRBV29-1 TGCAGCGTTTCCAGGGCTAGTAAGCAGTTCTTC CSVSRASKQFF
TRBJ1-5 TRBD1 - TRBV5-1 TGCGCCAGCAGCCCCCGGGACAGTACCAATCAGCCCCAGCATTTT CASSPRDSTNQPQHF
TRBJ2-1 TRBD1 - TRBV5-1 TGCGCCAGCAGCTCAGAACCGGGACAGGGGGGTATGTTGGGTGAGCAGTTCTTC CASSSEPGQGGMLGEQFF
TRBJ2-1 - - TRBV18 TGTGCCAGCTCGCCCTCTAGAGGTGATGAGCAGTTCTTC CASSPSRGDEQFF
TRBJ2-3 - - TRBV2 TGTGCCAGCAGTGACAGCCGGACCACAGATACGCAGTATTTT CASSDSRTTDTQYF
TRBJ2-3 - - TRBV1 TGCACCAGCAGCCGGGCACAGCGGGAGGCCGACACAGATACGCAGTATTTT CTSSRAQREADTDTQYF
TRBJ2-1 - - TRBV7-3 TGTGCCAGCAGCGTGGGAATCACCTACAATGAGCAGTTCTTC CASSVGITYNEQFF
TRBJ1-2 TRBD1 - TRBV5-1 TGCGCCAGCAGCGGCGGACAGGGTGTTAACTATGGCTACACCTTC CASSGGQGVNYGYTF
TRBJ2-2 - - TRBV4-1 TGCGCCAGCAGCCAAGCGAGGGGGTTTGGAGGGAACACCGGGGAGCTGTTTTTT CASSQARGFGGNTGELFF
TRBJ2-1 TRBD2 - TRBV11-3 TGTGCCAGCAGCTTAGGGCTAGCGGGAGCCCACAATGAGCAGTTCTTC CASSLGLAGAHNEQFF
TRBJ2-1 TRBD2 - TRBV7-8 TGTGCCAGCAGCTTATGGGCTAGCGGGAGATACAATGAGCAGTTCTTC CASSLWASGRYNEQFF
TRBJ1-3 - - TRBV5-8 TGTGCCAGCAGCTCCCGAGGGTCTGGAAACACCATATATTTT CASSSRGSGNTIYF
TRBJ2-7 - - TRBV18 TGTGCCAGCTCACCACCGGGGAAGCAGGGTTACTACGAGCAGTACTTC CASSPPGKQGYYEQYF
TRBJ2-7 TRBD2 - TRBV4-1 TGCGCCAGCAGCCAAGATCCTGTGGGGACTAGCGGGATTGGCTACGAGCAGTACTTC CASSQDPVGTSGIGYEQYF
TRBJ1-2 - - TRBV6-5 TGTGCCAGCAGTTACACAAATACACCTGTTAACTATGGCTACACCTTC CASSYTNTPVNYGYTF
TRBJ1-2 TRBD1 - TRBV10-3 TGTGCCATCAGCCGACAGGGTACAAACTATGGCTACACCTTC CAISRQGTNYGYTF
TRBJ2-1 TRBD2 - TRBV5-1 TGCGCCAGCAGCCTGGATCCCCCAGATAAATCGCCTTCTGGCGGGAGGGCCGATAATGAGCAGTTCTTC CASSLDPPDKSPSGGRADNEQFF
TRBJ2-3 TRBD2 - TRBV4-1 TGCGCCAGCAGCCAAGATGGGACTAGCGGGAGGGCCCGGGGTAACACAGATACGCAGTATTTT CASSQDGTSGRARGNTDTQYF
TRBJ1-5 - - TRBV28 TGTGCCAGCAGTTTTGTCACAGCGTATAGCAATCAGCCCCAGCATTTT CASSFVTAYSNQPQHF
TRBJ2-7 - - TRBV5-1 TGCGCCAGCAGCTTGCCCGGGGGCTCCTACGAGCAGTACTTC CASSLPGGSYEQYF
TRBJ2-1 TRBD2 - TRBV18 TGTGCCAGCTCACCACCTCCTAGCGGGAGGCCCGCGACTTTGGATGAGCAGTTCTTC CASSPPPSGRPATLDEQFF
TRBJ2-1 TRBD2 - TRBV29-1 TGCAGCGTTGAAGCCCCCCGACTAGCGGGACGTAGGATCTCCTACAATGAGCAGTTCTTC CSVEAPRLAGRRISYNEQFF
TRBJ2-7 - - TRBV27 TGTGCCAGCAGTCCCCGGGGGACTCCCTGGTCCTACGAGCAGTACTTC CASSPRGTPWSYEQYF
TRBJ2-5 - few TRBV11-1 TGTGCCAGCAGCTTTTGGGCCCGGGACCCAGGTCTCTTAGGGGAGACCCAGTACTTC CASSFWARDPGLLGETQYF
TRBJ2-1 - - TRBV5-4 TGTGCCAGCAGCCTACAGTCCTACAATGAGCAGTTCTTC CASSLQSYNEQFF
TRBJ2-7 - - TRBV13 TGTGCCAGCAGCTTAACAGGCTCCTACGAGCAGTACTTC CASSLTGSYEQYF
TRBJ2-5 TRBD1 - TRBV18 TGTGCCAGCTCACCTCAAACAGGGGTCCTGAGAAGTGTGGAGACCCAGTACTTC CASSPQTGVLRSVETQYF
TRBJ2-5 TRBD2 - TRBV5-1 TGCGCCAGCAGCTTGGCCTATGGCCCGGGAGGTTTTCAAGAGACCCAGTACTTC CASSLAYGPGGFQETQYF
TRBJ2-1 - few TRBV7-3 TGTGCCAGCAGCTTTCAAGCTAACAATGAGCAGTTCTTC CASSFQANNEQFF
TRBJ1-5 - few TRBV6-1 TGTGCCAGCAGAGCCCGGACAGCTAGCAATCAGCCCCAGCATTTT CASRARTASNQPQHF
TRBJ2-6 - - TRBV5-4 TGTGCCAGCAGCTTGGACTCGCTCGATGGGGCCAACGTCCTGACTTTC CASSLDSLDGANVLTF
TRBJ2-5 TRBD2 - TRBV2 TGTGCCAGCAGTGAATTCGCGGGAGTGGGTCAAGAGACCCAGTACTTC CASSEFAGVGQETQYF
TRBJ2-1 - - TRBV15 TGTGCCACCAGCAGTGCTACGGCTCGGGACTCCCAGGAGCAGTTCTTC CATSSATARDSQEQFF
TRBJ1-3 - - TRBV10-3 TGTGCCATCAGGGATCCACGGGACACAGACTCTGGAAACACCATATATTTT CAIRDPRDTDSGNTIYF
TRBJ1-2 TRBD1 - TRBV19 TGTGCCAGTAGTCCTGAGGACAGGAACTATGGCTACACCTTC CASSPEDRNYGYTF
TRBJ2-7 - - TRBV6-1 TGTGCCAGCGGGGGGGACAGTGACTGGCACGAGCAGTACTTC CASGGDSDWHEQYF
TRBJ2-7 TRBD1 - TRBV27 TGTGCCAGCAGTTTATTTGGCGGGACAGGGCTTGGCGAGCAGTACTTC CASSLFGGTGLGEQYF
TRBJ1-3 - - TRBV6-5 TGTGCCAGCAGTTACTCTGTTCCAGGGTCTGGAAACACCATATATTTT CASSYSVPGSGNTIYF
TRBJ2-7 TRBD2 - TRBV7-9 TGTGCCAGCGTCACGGGAGGGCTAAGCTCCTACGAGCAGTACTTC CASVTGGLSSYEQYF
TRBJ2-1 - - TRBV4-2 TGTGCCAGCAGCCAAAAGGTTCTCAACTCCTACAATGAGCAGTTCTTC CASSQKVLNSYNEQFF
TRBJ1-3 - - TRBV11-3 TGTGCCAGCAGCTTAGTAGCCCCAAGAAACTCTGGAAACACCATATATTTT CASSLVAPRNSGNTIYF